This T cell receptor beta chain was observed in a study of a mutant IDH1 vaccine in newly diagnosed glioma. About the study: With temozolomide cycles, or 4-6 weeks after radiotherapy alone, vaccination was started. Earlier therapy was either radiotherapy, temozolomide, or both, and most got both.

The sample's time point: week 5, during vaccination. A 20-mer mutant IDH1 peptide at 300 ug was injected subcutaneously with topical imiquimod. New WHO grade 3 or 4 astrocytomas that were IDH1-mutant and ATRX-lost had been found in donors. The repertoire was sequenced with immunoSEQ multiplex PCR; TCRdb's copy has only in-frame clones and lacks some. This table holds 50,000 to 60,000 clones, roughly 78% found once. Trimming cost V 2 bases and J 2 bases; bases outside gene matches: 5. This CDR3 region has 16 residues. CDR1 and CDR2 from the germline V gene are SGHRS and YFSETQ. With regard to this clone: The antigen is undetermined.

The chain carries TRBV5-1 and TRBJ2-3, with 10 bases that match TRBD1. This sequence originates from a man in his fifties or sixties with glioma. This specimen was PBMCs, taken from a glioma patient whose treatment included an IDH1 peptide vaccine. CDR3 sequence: CASSFGGQGYTDTQYF. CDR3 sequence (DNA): TGCGCCAGCAGCTTTGGGGGACAGGGGTACACAGATACGCAGTATTTT.